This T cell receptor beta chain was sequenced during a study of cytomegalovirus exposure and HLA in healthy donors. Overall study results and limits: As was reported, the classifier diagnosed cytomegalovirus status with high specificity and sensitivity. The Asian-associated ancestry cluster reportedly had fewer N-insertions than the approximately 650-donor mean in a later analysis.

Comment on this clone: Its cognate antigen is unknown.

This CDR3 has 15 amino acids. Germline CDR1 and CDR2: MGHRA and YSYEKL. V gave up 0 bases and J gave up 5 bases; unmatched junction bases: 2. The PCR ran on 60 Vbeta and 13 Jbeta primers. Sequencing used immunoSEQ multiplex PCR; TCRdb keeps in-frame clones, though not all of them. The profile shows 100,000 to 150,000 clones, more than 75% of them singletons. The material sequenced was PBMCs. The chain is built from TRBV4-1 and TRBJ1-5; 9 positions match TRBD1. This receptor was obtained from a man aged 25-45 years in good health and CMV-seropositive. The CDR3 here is CASSQEDRGHQPQHF. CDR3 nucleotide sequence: TGCGCCAGCAGCCAAGAGGACAGGGGCCATCAGCCCCAGCATTTT.